Reported below is one TCR beta chain. Antigen specificity is unknown. The study included ophthalmopathy patients with Clinical Activity Score at least 3, NOSPECS grade at least 4 and duration under 3 months. Investigators excluded patients with uncontrolled infection, other autoimmune disease, pregnancy or lactation. Germline CDR1 SGDLS, CDR2 YYNGEE. V was clipped by 3 bases and J by 6 bases, with 10 bases between them. The CDR3 covers 12 residues. These data originate in a study of T cells in Graves' hyperthyroidism and ophthalmopathy. Broader study findings: Ophthalmopathy stood apart from stable hyperthyroidism in a 13 V-J model.

Authors of the study amplified TCR beta CDR3 regions from RNA transcripts. HTBI primers drove first-round RT-PCR of the TCR CDR3. TCRdb reprocessed the multiplex PCR reads via MiXCR and lists one record per CDR3 protein. Here the sample spans hundreds of thousands of distinct CDR3 sequences, about 15% being singletons. This clonotype originated in a woman aged 45-60 years with Graves' ophthalmopathy. The chain joins TRBV9 to TRBJ2-7, with a possible D match to TRBD2 (5 bases). The sequencing input was blood. CDR3 region: CASSDGIGEQYF. CDR3 in DNA: TGTGCCAGCAGCGACGGGATCGGCGAGCAGTACTTC.